Shown below are 19 T cell receptor beta chains from a single sample sequenced in a study of CD8 T cells in Susac syndrome. RNA in amounts of about 0.5 to 1 ug was reverse transcribed with random hexamers. Each CDR3 protein gets one entry after TCRdb re-called the immunoSEQ multiplex PCR reads with MiXCR. The data show some 190,000 distinct CDR3 sequences, with approximately 95% seen just once and less than 0.12% held by the top ten. Sequences were obtained from CD4+ T cells from PBMCs. Receptor source: a human donor in good health.

V gene TRBV11-2 combines with J gene TRBJ2-7; D remains ambiguous. The CDR3 extends over 14 amino acids. Trimming removed 1 base from V and 2 bases from J, with 9 bases in between. Germline V gives CDR1 SGHAT, CDR2 FQNNGV. CDR3 sequence reads: CASSLGVYTYEQYF. CDR3 in DNA: TGTGCCAGCAGCTTAGGGGTTTATACCTACGAGCAGTACTTC.

J is TRBJ2-7 and V is TRBV4-3; 11 nucleotides match TRBD1. The CDR3 runs to 16 residues. With V trimmed by 5 bases and J by 6 bases, 12 bases remained unmatched. Germline V gene sequence: CDR1 LGHNA, CDR2 YSLEER. CDR3 region: CASSKVPGQGEGEQYF. CDR3 bases: TGCGCCAGCAGCAAAGTACCGGGACAGGGGGAAGGCGAGCAGTACTTC.

J is TRBJ2-7 and V is TRBV6-6, with TRBD2 identical over 7 bases. CDR1 and CDR2 from the germline V gene are MNHNY and SVGAGI (reference sequence). J was trimmed by 6 bases and V by 2 bases; bases with no gene match: 4. CDR3 length: 13 residues. This chain's CDR3 is CASSYAGAGEQYF. Here the CDR3 DNA reads TGTGCCAGCAGTTACGCGGGAGCTGGCGAGCAGTACTTC.

The chain combines TRBV29-1 with TRBJ2-3; unclear D gene. The germline gives CDR1 SQVTM, CDR2 ANQGSEA. Between the trimmed V and J ends, which lost 7 bases and 6 bases, there was a span of 14 bases. The CDR3 has 12 residues. CDR3 in amino acids: CSASVSVDTQYF. The CDR3 nucleotides are TGCAGCGCCTCCGTTTCCGTGGATACGCAGTATTTT.

The V gene is TRBV5-1, the J gene TRBJ2-1, with D uncertain. The CDR3 length is 15 residues. Germline-derived CDR1 and CDR2 are SGHRS and YFSETQ. V was clipped by 1 base and J by 8 bases, with 16 bases between them. As DNA, the CDR3 is TGCGCCAGCAGCTTGTTGATCCCGGTTATGGATGAGCAGTTCTTC. Its protein product is CASSLLIPVMDEQFF. Full variable domain (remainder filled in from reference TRBV5-1 and TRBJ2-1): KAGVTQTPRYLIKTRGQQVTLSCSPISGHRSVSWYQQTPGQGLQFLFEYFSETQRNKGNFPGRFSGRQFSNSRSEMNVSTLELGDSALYLCASSLLIPVMDEQFFGPGTRLTVL.

This clonotype turned up a few times. The chain couples TRBV25-1 to TRBJ2-3; D perhaps matches TRBD2 (6 bases). V was trimmed by 6 bases and J by 1 base, leaving 8 bases between them. This CDR3 has 13 residues. CDR1 and CDR2 (germline): MGHDK, SYGVNS. The CDR3 protein is CASRPSGTDTQYF. DNA of the CDR3: TGTGCCAGCAGGCCTAGCGGCACAGATACGCAGTATTTT.

CDR3 loop: CSFHTGQAYNEQFF. As DNA, the CDR3 is TGCAGCTTTCACACGGGACAGGCTTACAATGAGCAGTTCTTC. The gene calls are TRBV29-1 and TRBJ2-1, with 8 bases that match TRBD1. The CDR3 is made up of 14 amino acids. J was trimmed by 4 bases and V by 8 bases; bases with no gene match: 10. Germline assignment: CDR1 SQVTM and CDR2 ANQGSEA.

This clonotype appeared a single time. The rearrangement uses TRBV9 and TRBJ2-3; no firm D call. This CDR3 has 14 residues. CDR1 and CDR2 (germline): SGDLS, YYNGEE. The ends were cut back, 3 bases at V and 2 bases at J, with 10 bases in the middle. CDR3 region: CASSASSLTDTQYF. The CDR3, as DNA: TGTGCCAGCAGCGCAAGTTCCCTCACAGATACGCAGTATTTT.

The chain joins TRBV12-3 or TRBV12-4 to TRBJ2-7, with D perhaps given as TRBD1 or TRBD2 (5 bases each). The V end lost 6 bases, the J end lost 0 bases, and 18 bases lay between the germline ends. This CDR3 region has 16 residues. The CDR3 is CASSRARDLPSYEQYF. In DNA, the CDR3 is TGTGCCAGCAGCCGCGCCCGGGACCTTCCCTCCTACGAGCAGTACTTC.

This rearrangement joins TRBV20-1 to TRBJ2-7; maybe TRBD1 (7 bases). V was cut by 7 bases and J by 3 bases, with 19 bases left in between. Germline V CDR1 and CDR2: DFQATT, SNEGSKA (reference sequence). This CDR3 is built from 14 residues. Written as DNA, the CDR3 is TGCAGTGTCATCCACAGGGGAGGAGGCTACGAGCAGTACTTC. This encodes CSVIHRGGGYEQYF.

The chain uses TRBV6-2 or TRBV6-3 and TRBJ2-1, with a tentative D call TRBD2 (6 bases). Germline assignment: CDR1 MNHEY and CDR2 SVGEGT. Trimming pared 7 bases from V and 0 bases from J, leaving 10 bases between. The CDR3 is 14 residues long. The chain's CDR3 is CASNLDYSYNEQFF. The CDR3 region has the DNA TGTGCCAGCAATTTGGACTACTCCTACAATGAGCAGTTCTTC.

V and J are TRBV15 and TRBJ2-1; D may be TRBD1 (6 bases). This CDR3 has 15 residues. Germline-derived CDR1 and CDR2 are LNHNV and YYDKDF (reference sequence). Trimming shortened V by 0 bases and J by 13 bases, and 19 bases separated the two germline ends. Here the CDR3 reads CATSRDSGFFRGQFF. The CDR3 nucleotides are TGTGCCACCAGCAGAGATTCAGGCTTCTTCAGGGGTCAGTTCTTC.

The chain uses TRBV30 and TRBJ2-1; the D gene is possibly TRBD2 (5 bases). Germline CDR1 is GTSNPN and CDR2 is SVGIG (reference sequence). V was cut by 4 bases and J by 2 bases, with 12 bases left in between. CDR3 length: 14 amino acids. The CDR3 sequence is CAWTVGVAYNEQFF. For the CDR3, the DNA is TGTGCCTGGACGGTGGGAGTGGCCTACAATGAGCAGTTCTTC.

The V and J genes are TRBV28 and TRBJ2-1; D is perhaps TRBD1 or TRBD2 (5 bases each). V lost 5 bases and J 7 bases, leaving 18 bases between the germline ends. The CDR3 is made up of 15 amino acids. The V gene's germline CDR1 is MDHEN and CDR2 SYDVKM. The CDR3 loop reads CASSLGTPVKNEQFF. CDR3 sequence (DNA): TGTGCCAGCAGTCTCGGGACCCCAGTTAAGAATGAGCAGTTCTTC.

The gene calls are TRBV3-1 and TRBJ1-5; D is ambiguous. CDR1 is LGHDT and CDR2 is YNNKEL in the germline V gene (reference sequence). Trimming shortened V by 1 base and J by 9 bases, and 10 bases separated the two germline ends. The CDR3 totals 13 residues. The CDR3 region has the DNA TGTGCCAGCAGCCAAGGCATGGAGGGGCCCCAGCATTTT. As protein: CASSQGMEGPQHF.

This clonotype was counted only a few times. V is TRBV19 and J is TRBJ1-1; possibly TRBD1 for D (5 bases). Germline V gives CDR1 LNHDA, CDR2 SQIVND (reference sequence). The CDR3 covers 15 residues. The V end lost 6 bases, the J end lost 0 bases, and 14 bases lay between the germline ends. DNA for the CDR3: TGTGCCAGTAGCCCCCTTGGGGGGATGAACACTGAAGCTTTCTTT. Amino acids: CASSPLGGMNTEAFF.

To note about this clonotype: Compared with germline, one end of the junction differs, possibly owing to a read error. J is TRBJ2-2 and V is TRBV6-2 or TRBV6-3, with D possibly being TRBD2 (6 bases). Germline-derived CDR1 and CDR2 are MNHEY and SVGEGT. The CDR3 runs to 18 residues. The DNA of the CDR3 is TGTGCCAGCATTTACGGCCGGGACTCCATATTTTTCACCGGGGAGCTGTTTTTT. Translating it yields CASIYGRDSIFFTGELFF.

V usage is TRBV27 and J usage is TRBJ2-2, with D tentatively TRBD1 or TRBD2 (5 bases each). The CDR3 spans 15 residues. CDR1 and CDR2 from the germline V gene are MNHEY and SMNVEV (reference sequence). Between the trimmed V and J ends, which lost 6 bases and 5 bases, there was a span of 16 bases. The CDR3 here is CASRGQGVSTGELFF. The CDR3 nucleotides read TGTGCCAGCAGGGGCCAGGGAGTCAGTACCGGGGAGCTGTTTTTT.

V gene TRBV20-1 combines with J gene TRBJ2-3; TRBD2 matches 10 bases. CDR1 DFQATT and CDR2 SNEGSKA come from the germline V gene (reference sequence). V gave up 5 bases and J gave up 4 bases; unmatched junction bases: 6. The CDR3 has 14 amino acids. CDR3 protein: CSAPEAGGADTQYF. The CDR3 region has the DNA TGCAGTGCTCCCGAAGCGGGAGGGGCAGATACGCAGTATTTT.